The 32 T cell receptor beta chains given below trace back to one sample, sequenced in a study of cytomegalovirus exposure and HLA in healthy donors. The PCR employed 60 Vbeta primers together with 13 Jbeta primers. Using immunoSEQ multiplex PCR, the repertoire was profiled, and TCRdb retains in-frame clones only, with some absent. The sample carries about 98,000 clones, about 80% recorded once. The sample was PBMCs. The receptors come from a man between 18 and 29 years old in good health and CMV-seropositive.

The chain uses TRBV27 and TRBJ2-7; D is unresolved. This CDR3 region has 13 residues. Germline-derived CDR1 and CDR2 are MNHEY and SMNVEV (reference sequence). Trimming pared 0 bases from V and 5 bases from J, leaving 8 bases between. This CDR3 reads CASSLSWSHEQYF. CDR3 nucleotide sequence: TGTGCCAGCAGTTTATCCTGGAGCCACGAGCAGTACTTC.

The J gene is TRBJ2-6, the V gene TRBV28, with D tentatively TRBD1 (5 bases). Germline CDR1 MDHEN, CDR2 SYDVKM. V was cut by 3 bases and J by 2 bases, with 8 bases left in between. This CDR3 spans 15 amino acids. In nucleotides, the CDR3 is TGTGCCAGCAGTTTCCAGGGTACTGGGGCCAACGTCCTGACTTTC. It translates to CASSFQGTGANVLTF.

The chain is built from TRBV4-1 and TRBJ2-7; 12 bases line up with TRBD1. The J segment lost 4 bases and the V segment lost 5 bases, leaving 6 bases of the junction unmatched. The CDR3 is made up of 15 amino acids. In germline, CDR1 is MGHRA, CDR2 YSYEKL. The CDR3 sequence: CASSAGTGGWYEQYF. The CDR3 bases are TGCGCCAGCAGCGCCGGGACAGGGGGCTGGTACGAGCAGTACTTC.

This clone appeared a few times. The chain combines TRBV2 with TRBJ1-4; 7 bases match TRBD1. Germline V gene sequence: CDR1 SNHLY, CDR2 FYNNEI. The CDR3 sequence is 16 residues long. Unmatched junction bases numbered 13, after V lost 6 bases and J lost 6 bases. The CDR3 reads CASSLGRGLSDEKLFF. CDR3 sequence (DNA): TGTGCCAGCAGCCTCGGAAGGGGGCTGAGCGATGAAAAACTGTTTTTT.

V usage is TRBV29-1 and J usage is TRBJ1-5; 12 nucleotides align to TRBD1. Germline V gene lookup returns CDR1 SQVTM and CDR2 ANQGSEA. This CDR3 is 17 amino acids long. Trimming removed 4 bases from V and 2 bases from J; junction bases left unmatched: 9. CDR3 residues: CSVGTGTGGSGNQPQHF. Written as DNA, the CDR3 is TGCAGCGTTGGAACCGGGACAGGGGGCTCGGGCAATCAGCCCCAGCATTTT.

V gene TRBV7-9 combines with J gene TRBJ2-3, with 9 bases lining up with TRBD2. The CDR3 contains 16 residues. V was clipped by 5 bases and J by 0 bases; unmatched bases: 6. Germline-derived CDR1 and CDR2 are SEHNR and FQNEAQ (reference sequence). The CDR3 reads CASSLRGLASTDTQYF. CDR3 in DNA: TGTGCCAGCAGCCTCCGGGGACTAGCAAGCACAGATACGCAGTATTTT.

This clone was seen only a few times. Mismatch with germline at one junction end may stem from a read error. This chain connects TRBV6-4 to TRBJ1-1; D may be TRBD1 (6 bases). The CDR3 has 14 residues. Germline loops: CDR1 MRHNA, CDR2 SNTAGT. The CDR3 sequence is CASSDLTMGAETFF. The DNA of the CDR3 is TGTGCCAGCAGTGACTTAACGATGGGGGCTGAAACTTTCTTT.

The chain links TRBV5-1 to TRBJ2-7, with 9 bases fitting TRBD2. This CDR3 spans 14 amino acids. Germline V gene data show CDR1 as SGHRS and CDR2 as YFSETQ. The V gene end was trimmed by 6 bases and the J gene end by 2 bases; junction bases not matched to a gene: 6. DNA of the CDR3: TGCGCCAGCACCTCAGCGGGGGGAGCCTACGAGCAGTACTTC. Amino acid sequence: CASTSAGGAYEQYF.

This rearrangement joins TRBV5-1 to TRBJ2-3; TRBD2 matches at 11 bases. Trimming removed 0 bases from V and 6 bases from J; junction bases left unmatched: 9. CDR3 length: 17 residues. CDR1 is SGHRS, CDR2 YFSETQ, per germline. The CDR3 reads CASSLEPSGGPGDTQYF. CDR3 bases: TGCGCCAGCAGCTTGGAGCCTAGCGGGGGGCCGGGGGATACGCAGTATTTT.

This clone was detected once. This chain uses TRBV6-6 with TRBJ2-7, with 10 nucleotides matching TRBD1. The CDR3 sequence is 15 residues long. Per the germline V gene, CDR1 is MNHNY and CDR2 is SVGAGI (reference sequence). V lost 6 bases and J lost 3; bases outside the gene matches: 8. CDR3 in DNA: TGTGCCAGCAGGACCCGGGACAGGGGTATCTACGAGCAGTACTTC. The encoded protein is CASRTRDRGIYEQYF.

The chain has TRBV10-2 and TRBJ1-3, with 9 bases aligning to TRBD1. After removal of 4 bases from V and 4 bases from J, the junction contained 5 bases not matched to a gene. The CDR3 has 15 amino acids. Germline lookup yields CDR1 WSHSY and CDR2 SAAADI. The CDR3 spells CASSARTGAGNTIYF. The CDR3 nucleotides read TGCGCCAGCAGTGCCAGGACAGGGGCAGGAAACACCATATATTTT.

The rearrangement uses TRBV7-9 and TRBJ2-7; 11 bases align to TRBD1. After removal of 1 base from V and 2 bases from J, the junction contained 13 bases not matched to a gene. Per germline, CDR1 SEHNR and CDR2 FQNEAQ (reference sequence). The CDR3 spans 19 residues. CDR3 sequence (DNA): TGTGCCAGCAGCTTAGATGAGGACAGGGGGCTAGGAGCTACCTACGAGCAGTACTTC. Its protein product is CASSLDEDRGLGATYEQYF.

This chain uses TRBV7-3 with TRBJ2-1; D perhaps matches TRBD2 (6 bases). Trimming cost V 5 bases and J 0 bases, with 14 bases left between them. Germline V gene data show CDR1 as SGHTA and CDR2 as FQGTGA. The CDR3 covers 16 residues. CDR3 in amino acids: CASSLGGISSYNEQFF. The CDR3, as DNA: TGTGCCAGCAGCCTTGGGGGGATAAGCTCCTACAATGAGCAGTTCTTC.

Worth noting for this clone: The CDR3 end shows no conserved phenylalanine or tryptophan, and so a read error is likely. The rearrangement uses TRBV6-5 and TRBJ1-2, with TRBD1 matching 8 bases. CDR1 and CDR2 (germline): MNHEY, SVGAGI. This CDR3 region has 13 residues. V lost 7 bases to trimming and J lost 4 bases; unmatched junction nucleotides: 5. The CDR3 spells CASNPGGGYGYTV. The CDR3 nucleotides read TGTGCCAGCAACCCAGGGGGCGGCTATGGCTACACCGTC.

This clone was observed a single time. The rearrangement joins TRBV11-2 to TRBJ2-7, with D tentatively TRBD2 (5 bases). From germline, CDR1 is SGHAT and CDR2 FQNNGV. CDR3 length: 15 residues. V lost 0 bases and J lost 4, with 13 bases in between. CDR3 nucleotides: TGTGCCAGCAGCTTAGATCGGGGTCTGAGGTACGAGCAGTACTTC. It codes for CASSLDRGLRYEQYF. Supplemented by reference TRBV11-2 and TRBJ2-7, the full variable domain reads EAGVAQSPRYKIIEKRQSVAFWCNPISGHATLYWYQQILGQGPKLLIQFQNNGVVDDSQLPKDRFSAERLKGVDSTLKIQPAKLEDSAVYLCASSLDRGLRYEQYFGPGTRLTVT.

CDR3 residues: CASSCGAPDYTEAFF. The CDR3 DNA reads as TGTGCCAGCAGCTGTGGAGCCCCAGATTACACTGAAGCTTTCTTT. V is TRBV6-5 and J is TRBJ1-1, with D unresolved. This CDR3 spans 15 amino acids. Trimming shortened V by 6 bases and J by 3 bases, and 17 bases separated the two germline ends. The germline V gene encodes CDR1 MNHEY and CDR2 SVGAGI.

V and J are TRBV2 and TRBJ1-6; 10 bases fit TRBD1. With V trimmed by 6 bases and J by 7 bases, 6 bases remained unmatched. The CDR3 is made up of 15 amino acids. Germline V gene lookup returns CDR1 SNHLY and CDR2 FYNNEI. The CDR3 spells CASRDRGRENSPLHF. In DNA, the CDR3 is TGTGCCAGCAGAGACAGGGGGCGCGAGAATTCACCCCTCCACTTT.

In this sample, this clone turned up once. This chain uses TRBV6-1 with TRBJ1-5, with unresolved D. Trimming took 3 bases from V and 6 from J, leaving 9 bases between them. The CDR3 is 13 residues long. Per the germline V gene, CDR1 is MNHNS and CDR2 is SASEGT. CDR3 in amino acids: CASSERVGQPQHF. In DNA, the CDR3 is TGTGCCAGCAGTGAGAGGGTAGGTCAGCCCCAGCATTTT.

V usage is TRBV28 and J usage is TRBJ1-6; D gene ambiguous. V was shortened by 7 bases and J by 9 bases, with 10 bases between the two germline ends. The CDR3 has 12 residues. CDR1 and CDR2 from the germline V gene are MDHEN and SYDVKM. CDR3 protein: CASNKATSPLHF. Written as DNA, the CDR3 is TGTGCCAGCAACAAAGCGACTTCACCCCTCCACTTT.

This clone has just a few counts. The chain links TRBV5-1 to TRBJ2-7; TRBD1 might be the D (6 bases). The CDR3 totals 15 residues. Germline V gives CDR1 SGHRS, CDR2 YFSETQ. V was pared by 3 bases and J by 1 base, with 14 bases between. The DNA of the CDR3 is TGCGCCAGCAGCTGGGGCAGGGGTGATTCCTACGAGCAGTACTTC. Translation gives CASSWGRGDSYEQYF.

The J gene is TRBJ2-1, the V gene TRBV29-1, with 8 nucleotides matching TRBD1. The V segment lost 2 bases and the J segment 3 bases; nucleotides outside the gene matches: 3. Germline CDR1 reads SQVTM; CDR2 reads ANQGSEA. This CDR3 region has 14 residues. The DNA of the CDR3 is TGCAGCGTTGAATCAGGGGGCAGCTACAATGAGCAGTTCTTC. Encoded protein: CSVESGGSYNEQFF.

This rearrangement joins TRBV27 to TRBJ2-7; 12 nucleotides match TRBD1. Per the germline V gene, CDR1 is MNHEY and CDR2 is SMNVEV (reference sequence). There are 15 residues in the CDR3. V shed 5 bases, J shed 6 bases, and the junction held 8 bases outside the gene matches. In DNA form, the CDR3 reads TGTGCCAGCAGTCTGGGACAGGGGGCGAGAGGCGAGCAGTACTTC. It codes for CASSLGQGARGEQYF.

The rearrangement joins TRBV7-9 to TRBJ2-3; 8 positions agree with TRBD2. V was pared by 5 bases and J by 6 bases, with 7 bases of the junction left unmatched. The CDR3 totals 14 residues. In germline, CDR1 is SEHNR, CDR2 FQNEAQ (reference sequence). CDR3 DNA sequence: TGTGCCAGCAGCGAAACTAGCGGCGTGGATACGCAGTATTTT. Its translation is CASSETSGVDTQYF.

The V gene is TRBV5-1, the J gene TRBJ1-4, with a tentative D call TRBD1 (6 bases). Germline CDR1 and CDR2: SGHRS and YFSETQ. V was pared by 0 bases and J by 6 bases, with 9 bases between. CDR3 length: 14 amino acids. CDR3 loop: CASSLGDTYEKLFF. The DNA for the CDR3 is TGCGCCAGCAGCTTGGGGGACACCTATGAAAAACTGTTTTTT.

In DNA, the CDR3 is TGCGCCAGCAGCTTGGCCGGGGCTAGCGATGAGGCCCAGTACTTC. It specifies CASSLAGASDEAQYF. The chain has TRBV5-1 and TRBJ2-5; tentative D call: TRBD2 (6 bases). The germline CDR1 and CDR2 sequences are SGHRS and YFSETQ. The CDR3 length is 15 residues. The V end lost 0 bases, the J end lost 9 bases, and 18 bases lay between the germline ends.

This chain joins TRBV4-1 and TRBJ1-5; TRBD1 aligns across 9 bases. CDR1 is MGHRA and CDR2 is YSYEKL in the germline V gene. With V trimmed by 0 bases and J by 4 bases, 1 base remained unmatched. The CDR3 consists of 15 residues. CDR3 protein: CASSQEGTGNQPQHF. In nucleotides, the CDR3 is TGCGCCAGCAGCCAAGAAGGGACAGGGAATCAGCCCCAGCATTTT.

The gene calls are TRBV28 and TRBJ2-1; D perhaps matches TRBD1 (6 bases). The V and J ends lost 5 bases and 7 bases respectively, with 21 bases between them. The CDR3 spans 16 residues. Germline CDR1 is MDHEN and CDR2 is SYDVKM. The CDR3 is CASSAPWTASANEQFF. As DNA, the CDR3 is TGTGCCAGCAGTGCCCCCTGGACAGCCTCGGCTAATGAGCAGTTCTTC.

This clone was detected once. The gene calls are TRBV30 and TRBJ2-5; no clear D gene. The CDR3 runs to 15 residues. CDR1 is GTSNPN, CDR2 SVGIG, per germline (reference sequence). V was shortened by 0 bases and J by 2 bases, with 13 bases between the two germline ends. CDR3 in DNA: TGTGCCTGGAGTGTAGCATTAGCCCCACAAGAGACCCAGTACTTC. Protein sequence: CAWSVALAPQETQYF.

CDR3: CAWSFVGGTLDTQYF. The CDR3 nucleotides read TGTGCCTGGAGTTTTGTGGGGGGGACGCTCGATACGCAGTATTTT. The V and J genes are TRBV30 and TRBJ2-3; TRBD2 aligns across 7 bases. V was pared by 2 bases and J by 6 bases, with 11 bases of the junction left unmatched. Germline V gives CDR1 GTSNPN, CDR2 SVGIG (reference sequence). The CDR3 has 15 residues.

This chain joins TRBV10-3 and TRBJ2-5, with 9 positions matching TRBD1. The trim removed 8 bases at V and 7 bases at J, leaving 2 bases unmatched. Germline assignment: CDR1 ENHRY and CDR2 SYGVKD. The CDR3 is 11 amino acids. The CDR3 sequence: CAISDRGTQYF. The CDR3 DNA reads as TGTGCCATCTCGGACAGGGGGACCCAGTACTTC.

The CDR3, as DNA: TGTGCCAGCAGTGAAAAGTTACGGCGGGGATACACAGATACGCAGTATTTT. Encoded protein: CASSEKLRRGYTDTQYF. The V and J genes are TRBV6-1 and TRBJ2-3; possible D gene TRBD2, 6 bases. From germline, CDR1 is MNHNS and CDR2 SASEGT. The V end lost 2 bases, the J end lost 2 bases, and 17 bases lay between the germline ends. The CDR3 is 17 amino acids.

The chain employs TRBV6-1 and TRBJ1-3; D is unclear. The germline CDR1 and CDR2 sequences are MNHNS and SASEGT. Trimming removed 6 bases from V and 0 bases from J, with 12 bases in between. The CDR3 consists of 15 residues. CDR3 coding DNA: TGTGCCAGCAGCCTAACCCGCGTCTCTGGAAACACCATATATTTT. It yields the protein CASSLTRVSGNTIYF.